The 18 T cell receptor beta chains given below trace back to one sample, sequenced in a study of identical twins. TCRdb redid the calling of the 5' RACE reads with MiXCR, one entry per CDR3 protein. The sample holds fewer than 650,000 distinct CDR3 sequences; just over 7% are singletons and the top ten take roughly 1.6%. This same sample was also taken into another study, of yellow fever vaccine responses in identical twins.

The specimen sequenced was PBMCs. These receptors all come from a young woman in good health.

The sample holds a few counts of this clonotype. The J gene is TRBJ2-1, the V gene TRBV20-1; D gene ambiguous. CDR3 length: 13 amino acids. Germline CDR1 and CDR2: DFQATT and SNEGSKA (reference sequence). V lost 6 bases and J lost 10, with 19 bases in between. This chain's CDR3 is CSARLLGTEEQFF. DNA for the CDR3: TGCAGTGCAAGGTTACTCGGCACGGAGGAGCAGTTCTTC.

The sample holds many counts of this clonotype. The chain combines TRBV12-3 or TRBV12-4 with TRBJ1-1; no clear D gene. This CDR3 contains 12 residues. Trimming stripped 7 bases from V and 5 bases from J, with 11 bases between. This chain's CDR3 is CASTAGGTEAFF. The CDR3 coding sequence is TGTGCCAGCACGGCAGGCGGAACTGAAGCTTTCTTT.

This clonotype was seen a few times. V gene TRBV14 combines with J gene TRBJ2-1; TRBD2 aligns across 10 bases. Trimming cost V 6 bases and J 3 bases; bases outside gene matches: 8. The CDR3 has 16 amino acids. CDR1 and CDR2 from the germline V gene are SGHDN and FVKESK. The chain's CDR3 is CASSPIAGGGYNEQFF. For the CDR3, the DNA is TGTGCCAGCAGTCCTATAGCGGGAGGTGGCTACAATGAGCAGTTCTTC.

V gene TRBV15 combines with J gene TRBJ1-1; no definite D call. This CDR3 is 13 amino acids long. V shed 0 bases and J shed 6 bases, with 8 bases lying between them. CDR1 is LNHNV, CDR2 YYDKDF, per germline (reference sequence). This CDR3 reads CATSRDRHSEAFF. The CDR3 DNA follows: TGTGCCACCAGCAGAGATAGGCACTCTGAAGCTTTCTTT.

The CDR3 loop reads CASSEGQGFGNTIYF. CDR3 bases: TGTGCCAGCAGTGAAGGACAGGGCTTTGGAAACACCATATATTTT. The rearrangement uses TRBV6-1 and TRBJ1-3; 7 bases agree with TRBD1. J gave up 3 bases and V 1 base, and 3 bases lay outside the gene matches. This CDR3 comprises 15 residues. CDR1 MNHNS and CDR2 SASEGT come from the germline V gene.

The chain has TRBV7-2 and TRBJ2-7; TRBD2 aligns across 8 bases. The trim removed 0 bases at V and 4 bases at J, leaving 2 bases unmatched. The CDR3 runs 14 residues. Germline CDR1 reads SGHTA; CDR2 reads FQGNSA. In nucleotides, the CDR3 is TGTGCCAGCAGCTTAGCGGTAGCGGGATACGAGCAGTACTTC. Its translation is CASSLAVAGYEQYF.

This clonotype was seen many times. The chain links TRBV12-3 or TRBV12-4 to TRBJ2-5, with a weak D call TRBD1 (6 bases). The germline V and J ends were trimmed by 3 bases and 4 bases, with 12 bases remaining between them. The CDR3 has 14 amino acids. CDR3 sequence: CASSFSGAPETQYF. In DNA form, the CDR3 reads TGTGCCAGCAGTTTCTCAGGGGCCCCAGAGACCCAGTACTTC.

The rearrangement joins TRBV20-1 to TRBJ1-5; D not certain. The CDR3 sequence is 14 residues long. Trimming stripped 2 bases from V and 0 bases from J, with 8 bases between. CDR1 is DFQATT and CDR2 is SNEGSKA in the germline V gene (reference sequence). As DNA, the CDR3 is TGCAGTGCTAGATTGGGCATTAGCAATCAGCCCCAGCATTTT. Its protein product is CSARLGISNQPQHF.

The sample holds many counts of this clonotype. The chain couples TRBV20-1 to TRBJ1-5; maybe TRBD1 (5 bases). Germline values: CDR1 DFQATT, CDR2 SNEGSKA (reference sequence). This CDR3 region has 14 residues. V was shortened by 5 bases and J by 4 bases, with 15 bases between the two germline ends. In DNA, the CDR3 is TGCAGTGCTTCCGCTGAGTGGGGGAATCAGCCCCAGCATTTT. Translated: CSASAEWGNQPQHF.

This clonotype was detected ten times or more. This chain uses TRBV12-3 or TRBV12-4 with TRBJ2-1; D unclear. CDR3 size: 16 residues. V shed 2 bases and J shed 0 bases, with 11 bases lying between them. CDR3 in DNA: TGTGCCAGCAGTTTATCTTCGCGACTCTCCTACAATGAGCAGTTCTTC. It specifies CASSLSSRLSYNEQFF.

The V call is TRBV12-3 or TRBV12-4, the J call TRBJ2-3, with 7 bases aligning to TRBD2. The CDR3 is 14 residues long. With 7 bases clipped from V and 3 bases from J, the junction kept 7 bases outside the gene matches. CDR3 residues: CASKIGRFTDTQYF. CDR3 in DNA: TGTGCCAGCAAGATCGGGAGGTTTACAGATACGCAGTATTTT.

This clonotype has more than one count but fewer than ten. The V call is TRBV7-2, the J call TRBJ2-7; the D gene is possibly TRBD2 (5 bases). The V and J ends lost 8 bases and 0 bases respectively, with 17 bases between them. Germline loops: CDR1 SGHTA, CDR2 FQGNSA. The CDR3 sequence is 15 residues long. The CDR3 spells CASGHRDTSSYEQYF. The CDR3 region has the DNA TGTGCCAGCGGCCACCGGGATACTAGCTCCTACGAGCAGTACTTC.

This clonotype was seen a handful of times. The chain employs TRBV28 and TRBJ2-5; D might be TRBD1 (5 bases). The V and J ends lost 3 bases and 4 bases respectively, with 9 bases between them. The germline CDR1 and CDR2 sequences are MDHEN and SYDVKM. The CDR3 length is 13 residues. The CDR3 sequence: CASSFGTGETQYF. Here the CDR3 DNA reads TGTGCCAGCAGTTTTGGCACAGGAGAGACCCAGTACTTC.

This clonotype has a handful of counts. The chain combines TRBV5-1 with TRBJ1-1, with 7 positions matching TRBD1. Germline V gene data show CDR1 as SGHRS and CDR2 as YFSETQ. The CDR3 extends over 15 amino acids. V was clipped by 4 bases and J by 0 bases; unmatched bases: 6. CDR3 sequence (DNA): TGCGCCAGCAGCCTACTGACAGGGATGAACACTGAAGCTTTCTTT. Its protein is CASSLLTGMNTEAFF.

There are many counts of this clonotype. The chain links TRBV24-1 to TRBJ2-1; TRBD1 aligns across 7 bases. The trim removed 3 bases at V and 8 bases at J, leaving 9 bases unmatched. The CDR3 sequence is 15 residues long. CDR1 and CDR2 (germline): KGHDR, SFDVKD. CDR3 in DNA: TGTGCCACCAGTGATCAACGGACAGGCATCCATGAGCAGTTCTTC. Amino acid sequence: CATSDQRTGIHEQFF.

This clonotype was found many times. CDR3 sequence reads: CASSAQGTGELFF. The CDR3 coding sequence is TGCGCCAGCAGCGCACAGGGCACCGGGGAGCTGTTTTTT. The chain links TRBV5-1 to TRBJ2-2, with D maybe TRBD1 (6 bases). The V gene's germline CDR1 is SGHRS and CDR2 YFSETQ. V was shortened by 4 bases and J by 4 bases, with 8 bases between the two germline ends. This CDR3 is 13 amino acids long.

This clonotype was recorded a few times. V and J are TRBV12-3 or TRBV12-4 and TRBJ1-6, with TRBD1 matching over 9 bases. The V segment lost 5 bases and the J segment 7 bases; nucleotides outside the gene matches: 6. The CDR3 loop spans 15 amino acids. CDR3 residues: CASSPPGTGNSPLHF. In nucleotides, the CDR3 is TGTGCCAGCAGTCCTCCCGGGACAGGGAATTCACCCCTCCACTTT.

J is TRBJ2-1 and V is TRBV24-1; tentatively, D is TRBD2 (5 bases). Germline V lookup: CDR1 KGHDR, CDR2 SFDVKD. The CDR3 totals 16 residues. V was cut by 3 bases and J by 6 bases, with 17 bases left in between. Here the CDR3 reads CATSDPRRETPNEQFF. CDR3 bases: TGTGCCACCAGTGATCCCCGAAGGGAGACACCCAATGAGCAGTTCTTC.